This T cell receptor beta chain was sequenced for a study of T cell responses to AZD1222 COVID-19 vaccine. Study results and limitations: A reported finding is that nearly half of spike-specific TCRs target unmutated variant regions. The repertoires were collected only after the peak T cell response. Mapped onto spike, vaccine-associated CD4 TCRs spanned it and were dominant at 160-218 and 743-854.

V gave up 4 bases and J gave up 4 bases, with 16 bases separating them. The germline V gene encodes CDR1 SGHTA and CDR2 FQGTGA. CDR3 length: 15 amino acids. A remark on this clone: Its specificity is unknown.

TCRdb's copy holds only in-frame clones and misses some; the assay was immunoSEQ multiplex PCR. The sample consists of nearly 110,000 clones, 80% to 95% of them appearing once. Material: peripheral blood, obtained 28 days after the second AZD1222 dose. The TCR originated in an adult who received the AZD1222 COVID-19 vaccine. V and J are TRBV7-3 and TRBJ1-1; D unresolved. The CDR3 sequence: CASSSFGIGITEAFF. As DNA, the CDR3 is TGTGCCAGCAGCTCCTTCGGGATCGGGATCACTGAAGCTTTCTTT.